The entry below gives a single T cell receptor (beta chain) sequence along with its context. What it binds is not known. This record belongs to a study of beta chain features in type 1 diabetes. Study in general: Patients looked much like healthy donors when it came to age, gender and cell yields.

The study reverse transcribed the entire isolated RNA, so it sequenced expressed TCRB transcripts. Sequencing was performed with immunoSEQ multiplex PCR; in TCRdb, only in-frame clones are kept and a portion is missing. In the table there are hundreds of thousands of clones, 11% to 15% of which are singletons. CDR1 LNHDA and CDR2 SQIVND come from the germline V gene (reference sequence). After removal of 7 bases from V and 7 bases from J, the junction contained 4 bases not matched to a gene. The CDR3 runs 14 residues. Study-wide results and caveats: VDJ junctions from patients with type 1 diabetes contained fewer insertions and more deletions. Patients' naive, central memory and regulatory TCRB repertoires appeared more alike than those of healthy donors. The study found moderately but significantly shorter TCRB CDR3s in all four CD4+ subsets of Type 1 diabetes patients.

Source material: naive CD4+ T cells from blood. The V call is TRBV19, the J call TRBJ2-1; 13 bases align to TRBD2. The source of this sequence is a woman aged 40 to 55 in good health. CDR3 bases: TGTGCCAGTATGACTAGCGGGGGGACTAATGAGCAGTTCTTC. Its protein is CASMTSGGTNEQFF.